This T cell receptor (beta chain) was profiled in a study of cytotoxic CD8 clonotypes in ibrutinib-treated CLL. Study-wide results and caveats: Under therapy, public clonotypes either contracted or stayed stable, and they were uncommon.

Concerning this clone itself: Its antigen is not known.

Generated by immunoSEQ multiplex PCR, the TCRdb table keeps only in-frame clones and is missing some. The data contain approximately 150,000 clones, less than 85% of them singletons. There are 16 residues in the CDR3. V trimming: 5 bases; J trimming: 1 base; junction bases outside the gene matches: 10. From germline, CDR1 is PRHDT and CDR2 FYEKMQ (reference sequence). The starting material was PBMCs, obtained after 24 months of ibrutinib treatment. The TCR was taken from a human donor with chronic lymphocytic leukemia. V is TRBV13 and J is TRBJ2-5; 7 nucleotides match TRBD1. CDR3 amino acids: CASSPRTGTIQETQYF. CDR3 sequence (DNA): TGTGCCAGCAGCCCAAGGACAGGCACTATCCAAGAGACCCAGTACTTC.